One T cell receptor (beta chain) is described in this entry. The antigen is undetermined. The CDR3 totals 15 residues. V was pared by 9 bases and J by 3 bases, with 8 bases of the junction left unmatched. Germline V CDR1 and CDR2: LNHDA, SQIVND (reference sequence). This record comes from a study of cytomegalovirus exposure and HLA in healthy donors. Study summary: Findings of an earlier analysis included about 100 million unique TCR beta sequences from 190 million or so T cells. Study-wide results and limits: Roughly uniform sequencing depth across donors was assumed, possibly incorrectly.

PCR involved 60 Vbeta and 13 Jbeta primers. Libraries were prepared by immunoSEQ multiplex PCR; TCRdb keeps only in-frame clonotypes and omits some of them. The table lists approximately 180,000 clones, 80% of them singletons. The specimen sequenced was PBMCs. This sequence originates from a man younger than 40 in good health and CMV-seropositive. The V call is TRBV19, the J call TRBJ2-3; 11 positions match TRBD1. DNA for the CDR3: TGTGCCAGCAAACCGGGACAGGGGGATACAGATACGCAGTATTTT. Its protein is CASKPGQGDTDTQYF. The full variable domain, completed using reference TRBV19 and TRBJ2-3, is DGGITQSPKYLFRKEGQNVTLSCEQNLNHDAMYWYRQDPGQGLRLIYYSQIVNDFQKGDIAEGYSVSREKKESFPLTVTSAQKNPTAFYLCASKPGQGDTDTQYFGPGTRLTVL.